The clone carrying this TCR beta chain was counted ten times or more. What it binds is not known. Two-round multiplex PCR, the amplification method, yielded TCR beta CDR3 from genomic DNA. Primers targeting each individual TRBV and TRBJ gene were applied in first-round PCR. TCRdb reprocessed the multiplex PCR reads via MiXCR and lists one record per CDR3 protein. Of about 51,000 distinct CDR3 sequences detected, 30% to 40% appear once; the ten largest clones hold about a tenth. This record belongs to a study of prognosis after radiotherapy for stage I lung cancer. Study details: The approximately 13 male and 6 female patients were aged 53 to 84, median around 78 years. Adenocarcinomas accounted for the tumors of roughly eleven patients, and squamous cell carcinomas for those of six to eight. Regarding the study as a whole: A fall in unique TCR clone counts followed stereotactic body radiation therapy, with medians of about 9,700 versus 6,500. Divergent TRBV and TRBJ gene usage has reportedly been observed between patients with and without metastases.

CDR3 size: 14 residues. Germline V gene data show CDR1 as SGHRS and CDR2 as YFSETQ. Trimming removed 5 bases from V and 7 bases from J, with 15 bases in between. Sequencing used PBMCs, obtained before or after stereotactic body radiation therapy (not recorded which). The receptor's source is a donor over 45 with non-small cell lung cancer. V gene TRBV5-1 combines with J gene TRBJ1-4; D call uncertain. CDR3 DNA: TGCGCCAGCAGTAGTAGGGTGGGAGTTGAAAAACTGTTTTTT. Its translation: CASSSRVGVEKLFF.